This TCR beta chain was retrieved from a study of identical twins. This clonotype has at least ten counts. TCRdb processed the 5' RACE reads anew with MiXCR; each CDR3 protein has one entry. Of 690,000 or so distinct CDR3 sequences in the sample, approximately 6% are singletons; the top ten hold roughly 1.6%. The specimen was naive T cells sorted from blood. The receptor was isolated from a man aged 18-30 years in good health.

CDR3 in amino acids: CASKPVGAGTEAFF. Written as DNA, the CDR3 is TGTGCCAGCAAACCCGTAGGGGCGGGCACTGAAGCTTTCTTT. V and J are TRBV6-2 or TRBV6-3 and TRBJ1-1; a possible D gene is TRBD1 (5 bases). CDR3 length: 14 amino acids. The germline V and J ends were trimmed by 7 bases and 4 bases, with 16 bases remaining between them. Germline CDR1 and CDR2: MNHEY and SVGEGT.